This T cell receptor beta chain appears in the sequencing data of a study of T cell repertoires in breast cancer (dated by TCRdb to about 2016). Background for the entire study: Tumors, lymph nodes and peripheral blood lymphocytes from breast cancer patients, as well as peripheral blood from healthy control donors, were profiled. The majority of the 21 patient tumors analyzed for shared TCRs were ER+/PR+. Controls included nine healthy donors of an age range similar to the patients. On average, sequencing produced about 550,000 sequences per sample, which came to around 9 reads per input cell. Because breast cancer has a low mutational burden and common mutations are rare, the study reasoned that TCRs shared between breast cancer patients would target shared antigens. Tumors and tumor-involved lymph nodes were minced, digested with Liberase and DNase, and then passed through 70-um and 40-um filters. Blood samples were separated by Ficoll, whereas tumor-free lymph nodes were processed without any enzymatic digestion. Overall results and qualifications from the work: Shared TCRs were encoded by various nucleotide sequences, which suggests selection and expansion based on antigen. Shared TCRs showed TRBV7 predominance, possibly reflecting tumor recognition or mispriming bias from eight TRBV7 primers. Sentinel lymph nodes involved by tumor shared about fourfold more TCRs with matched tumor repertoires than tumor-free nodes did (roughly 7.3% versus 1.9%). Approximately 19 TCR pairs were shared across seven or more patient tumors and rarely found in control blood, suggesting possible tumor specificity. Because transcript abundance and primer differences skewed clone recovery, emulsion RT-PCR was regarded as qualitative rather than quantitative. Discarding singleton TCRs and sampling only part of each tumor may have missed genuine antitumor clones.

CDR1 and CDR2, per the germline V gene (reference sequence), are LNHNV and YYDKDF. From the cysteine up to the phenylalanine, the CDR3 has a length of 14 residues. Only CDR3 DNA is held: 42 bases, read in frame from base 1. V lost 5 bases and J lost 7 bases, and the count of bases not matched to a germline gene is 11. Libraries were built with emulsion pairing. Unpaired genes were suppressed by a second nested PCR containing blocking oligos, after which a third nested PCR added Illumina adaptors and barcodes. Each emulsion RT-PCR master mix held about 4,500-270,000 T cells and included C-region, Stepout and V-region primers. Emulsions were generated with the Micellula Emulsion and Purification Kit, and RT-PCR used Qiagen OneStep RT-PCR reagents. Pooled libraries were sequenced with paired-end 2 x 250 reads on an Illumina MiSeq. Regarding the original processing steps: In Galaxy, read pairs were joined and then clipped at the engineered overlap into separate alpha and beta files, and any unclipped reads were discarded. Alpha-beta pairs were assigned with CompleteTCR, a MiTCR-based pipeline that links chains sharing read cluster identifiers using an R script. TCR sequences seen only once, which were about 1-3.4%, were removed as potential sequencing errors. TCRdb's own reprocessing of the public reads used fastp at Q25 and MiXCR and kept productive beta chains. Identical CDR3 proteins give one entry, which carries the most common genes and DNA. The V and J calls, along with clone size, are taken from TCRdb and not from the paper's own processing. The sample contains around 43,000 distinct CDR3 sequences, less than 55% of them found a single time. The ten largest clones capture around three fifths of the sample.

Details on this clonotype: This clone's antigen is unknown. Base-call qualities are not available, and no considerably larger clone is one nucleotide away.

To analyze paired alpha-beta TCRs of CD8+ T cells, the study used an expanded emulsion RT-PCR method with primers covering all TCR V genes. CD8+ T cells were isolated with a CD8 positive selection kit and incubated overnight in 8 to 10 IU/mL IL-2 before emulsion RT-PCR. The TCR originated in a pool of human donors with breast cancer or a healthy control (not recorded which). The receptor chain draws on TRBV15 and TRBJ2-7, and 7 junctional nucleotides match TRBD2. The specimen sequenced was CD8+ T cells. The nucleotide sequence reads TGTGCCACCAGCGAAGGTTACGGAGCGGGAGAGCAGTACTTC. Its product reads: CATSEGYGAGEQYF.